This TCR beta chain was found in a study of shared clonotypes between healthy human individuals. Findings and caveats of the study: A small donor pool kept down the genetic and exposure-history diversity that was represented.

A remark on this clone: Antigen specificity is unknown.

CDR1 is ENHRY and CDR2 is SYGVKD in the germline V gene. The ends were cut back, 7 bases at V and 1 base at J, with 7 bases in the middle. CDR3 size: 12 residues. The assay was immunoSEQ multiplex PCR, and TCRdb's table has in-frame clones only and misses some. This table holds a few million clones, around 90% found once. This TCR was recovered from a man between 18 and 29 years old in good health. Some clones in this sample may be carry-over from other donors' samples. The chain has TRBV10-3 and TRBJ1-1, with TRBD1 as a possible D gene (5 bases). The sequenced material came from naive CD4+ T cells from PBMCs. The subset denotes: CD45RA+ positively selected. The CDR3 DNA reads TGTGCCATCAAGGGGCAGAACACTGAAGCTTTCTTT. Translated: CAIKGQNTEAFF.